A single sample gave rise to the 11 T cell receptor beta chains below, sequenced in a study of shared clonotypes between healthy human individuals. TCRdb's table, derived via immunoSEQ multiplex PCR, lists solely in-frame clones and lacks some. Of nearly 600,000 clones in the sample, roughly 95% were seen once. The naive CD8 subset, CD45RO-negative cells positively selected for CCR7, excluded terminally differentiated effector memory CD45RA+ cells. Sequencing input: naive CD8+ T cells sorted from blood. All receptors come from a young woman in good health.

On this clone: This CDR3 is also generated by other DNA sequences in the sample. The rearrangement uses TRBV4-1 and TRBJ2-7; the D is unclear. CDR3 size: 15 residues. Trimming stripped 0 bases from V and 0 bases from J, with 9 bases between. Germline V gives CDR1 MGHRA, CDR2 YSYEKL. The CDR3 DNA is TGCGCCAGCAGCCAAGATAAATCCGCCTCCTACGAGCAGTACTTC. This sequence encodes CASSQDKSASYEQYF.

In its sample, this clone was seen once. The chain has TRBV19 and TRBJ2-7, with D possibly matching TRBD1 (5 bases). The CDR3 consists of 12 residues. V shed 6 bases and J shed 4 bases, with 10 bases lying between them. The germline CDR1 and CDR2 sequences are LNHDA and SQIVND (reference sequence). This chain's CDR3 is CASRRTGYEQYF. In nucleotides, the CDR3 is TGTGCCAGTAGACGAACAGGATACGAGCAGTACTTC.

This clone has a single count. This chain connects TRBV5-6 to TRBJ2-5; D tentatively fits TRBD1 or TRBD2 (5 bases each). Germline lookup yields CDR1 SGHDT and CDR2 YYEEEE. Between the trimmed V and J ends, which lost 4 bases and 9 bases, there was a span of 19 bases. This CDR3 has 14 residues. The CDR3 sequence is CASSSMGDLEAQYF. CDR3 sequence (DNA): TGTGCCAGCAGCAGTATGGGGGACCTGGAGGCCCAGTACTTC.

The chain links TRBV2 to TRBJ2-1, with a tentative D call TRBD2 (5 bases). The CDR3 is 15 residues long. V shed 3 bases and J shed 5 bases, with 14 bases lying between them. Germline V CDR1 and CDR2: SNHLY, FYNNEI. CDR3 in DNA: TGTGCCAGCAGTGAGGGGATGCGGGCAAACAATGAGCAGTTCTTC. This sequence encodes CASSEGMRANNEQFF.

This chain joins TRBV7-9 and TRBJ2-3; 13 nucleotides line up with TRBD2. CDR1 is SEHNR and CDR2 is FQNEAQ in the germline V gene (reference sequence). Unmatched junction bases numbered 6, after V lost 5 bases and J lost 4 bases. This CDR3 has 16 residues. In DNA, the CDR3 is TGTGCCAGCAGCCCGTGGACTAGCGGGAGACCAGATACGCAGTATTTT. Residues: CASSPWTSGRPDTQYF.

V and J are TRBV27 and TRBJ2-1, with D perhaps TRBD1 (6 bases). V lost 9 bases to trimming and J lost 1 base, with 16 bases between them. The CDR3 has 15 amino acids. Germline values: CDR1 MNHEY, CDR2 SMNVEV (reference sequence). In DNA form, the CDR3 reads TGTGCCAGTTCGAACCGGGACATTTCCTACAATGAGCAGTTCTTC. Its protein is CASSNRDISYNEQFF.

The CDR3 region is CASGDRVANQPQHF. CDR3 bases: TGTGCCAGCGGTGACAGGGTGGCCAATCAGCCCCAGCATTTT. This chain links TRBV6-6 with TRBJ1-5, with 7 bases identical to TRBD1. Germline lookup yields CDR1 MNHNY and CDR2 SVGAGI (reference sequence). The V and J ends lost 8 bases and 3 bases, in that order; junction bases with no gene match: 7. The CDR3 contains 14 residues.

The rearrangement joins TRBV27 to TRBJ2-5, with D possibly matching TRBD2 (6 bases). Germline-derived CDR1 and CDR2 are MNHEY and SMNVEV (reference sequence). With 5 bases removed from V and 0 bases from J, the gap between germline ends came to 10 bases. This CDR3 has 14 residues. In DNA form, the CDR3 reads TGTGCCAGCAGTCCGACGGGGGACCAAGAGACCCAGTACTTC. It specifies CASSPTGDQETQYF.

The chain uses TRBV2 and TRBJ2-3; D is perhaps TRBD2 (5 bases). Germline CDR1 SNHLY, CDR2 FYNNEI. V was trimmed by 8 bases and J by 3 bases, leaving 24 bases between them. The CDR3 length is 17 residues. CDR3 sequence reads: CASLGFVEVVLTDTQYF. The CDR3 DNA is TGTGCCAGCTTGGGTTTCGTGGAGGTGGTCCTTACAGATACGCAGTATTTT.

The chain employs TRBV7-9 and TRBJ2-7, with D possibly being TRBD1 (6 bases). V dropped 6 bases and J dropped 3 bases, with 12 bases sitting between them. In germline, CDR1 is SEHNR, CDR2 FQNEAQ (reference sequence). The CDR3 is 13 residues long. The CDR3 DNA follows: TGTGCCAGCAGTTTGACAGGAGACTACGAGCAGTACTTC. Translation: CASSLTGDYEQYF.

This sequence joins TRBV27 and TRBJ2-7; D ambiguous. Germline V gives CDR1 MNHEY, CDR2 SMNVEV (reference sequence). The CDR3 loop spans 14 amino acids. The V and J ends lost 0 bases and 2 bases respectively, with 8 bases between them. CDR3 sequence (DNA): TGTGCCAGCAGTTTATCGACAACCCCCTACGAGCAGTACTTC. Encoded protein: CASSLSTTPYEQYF.